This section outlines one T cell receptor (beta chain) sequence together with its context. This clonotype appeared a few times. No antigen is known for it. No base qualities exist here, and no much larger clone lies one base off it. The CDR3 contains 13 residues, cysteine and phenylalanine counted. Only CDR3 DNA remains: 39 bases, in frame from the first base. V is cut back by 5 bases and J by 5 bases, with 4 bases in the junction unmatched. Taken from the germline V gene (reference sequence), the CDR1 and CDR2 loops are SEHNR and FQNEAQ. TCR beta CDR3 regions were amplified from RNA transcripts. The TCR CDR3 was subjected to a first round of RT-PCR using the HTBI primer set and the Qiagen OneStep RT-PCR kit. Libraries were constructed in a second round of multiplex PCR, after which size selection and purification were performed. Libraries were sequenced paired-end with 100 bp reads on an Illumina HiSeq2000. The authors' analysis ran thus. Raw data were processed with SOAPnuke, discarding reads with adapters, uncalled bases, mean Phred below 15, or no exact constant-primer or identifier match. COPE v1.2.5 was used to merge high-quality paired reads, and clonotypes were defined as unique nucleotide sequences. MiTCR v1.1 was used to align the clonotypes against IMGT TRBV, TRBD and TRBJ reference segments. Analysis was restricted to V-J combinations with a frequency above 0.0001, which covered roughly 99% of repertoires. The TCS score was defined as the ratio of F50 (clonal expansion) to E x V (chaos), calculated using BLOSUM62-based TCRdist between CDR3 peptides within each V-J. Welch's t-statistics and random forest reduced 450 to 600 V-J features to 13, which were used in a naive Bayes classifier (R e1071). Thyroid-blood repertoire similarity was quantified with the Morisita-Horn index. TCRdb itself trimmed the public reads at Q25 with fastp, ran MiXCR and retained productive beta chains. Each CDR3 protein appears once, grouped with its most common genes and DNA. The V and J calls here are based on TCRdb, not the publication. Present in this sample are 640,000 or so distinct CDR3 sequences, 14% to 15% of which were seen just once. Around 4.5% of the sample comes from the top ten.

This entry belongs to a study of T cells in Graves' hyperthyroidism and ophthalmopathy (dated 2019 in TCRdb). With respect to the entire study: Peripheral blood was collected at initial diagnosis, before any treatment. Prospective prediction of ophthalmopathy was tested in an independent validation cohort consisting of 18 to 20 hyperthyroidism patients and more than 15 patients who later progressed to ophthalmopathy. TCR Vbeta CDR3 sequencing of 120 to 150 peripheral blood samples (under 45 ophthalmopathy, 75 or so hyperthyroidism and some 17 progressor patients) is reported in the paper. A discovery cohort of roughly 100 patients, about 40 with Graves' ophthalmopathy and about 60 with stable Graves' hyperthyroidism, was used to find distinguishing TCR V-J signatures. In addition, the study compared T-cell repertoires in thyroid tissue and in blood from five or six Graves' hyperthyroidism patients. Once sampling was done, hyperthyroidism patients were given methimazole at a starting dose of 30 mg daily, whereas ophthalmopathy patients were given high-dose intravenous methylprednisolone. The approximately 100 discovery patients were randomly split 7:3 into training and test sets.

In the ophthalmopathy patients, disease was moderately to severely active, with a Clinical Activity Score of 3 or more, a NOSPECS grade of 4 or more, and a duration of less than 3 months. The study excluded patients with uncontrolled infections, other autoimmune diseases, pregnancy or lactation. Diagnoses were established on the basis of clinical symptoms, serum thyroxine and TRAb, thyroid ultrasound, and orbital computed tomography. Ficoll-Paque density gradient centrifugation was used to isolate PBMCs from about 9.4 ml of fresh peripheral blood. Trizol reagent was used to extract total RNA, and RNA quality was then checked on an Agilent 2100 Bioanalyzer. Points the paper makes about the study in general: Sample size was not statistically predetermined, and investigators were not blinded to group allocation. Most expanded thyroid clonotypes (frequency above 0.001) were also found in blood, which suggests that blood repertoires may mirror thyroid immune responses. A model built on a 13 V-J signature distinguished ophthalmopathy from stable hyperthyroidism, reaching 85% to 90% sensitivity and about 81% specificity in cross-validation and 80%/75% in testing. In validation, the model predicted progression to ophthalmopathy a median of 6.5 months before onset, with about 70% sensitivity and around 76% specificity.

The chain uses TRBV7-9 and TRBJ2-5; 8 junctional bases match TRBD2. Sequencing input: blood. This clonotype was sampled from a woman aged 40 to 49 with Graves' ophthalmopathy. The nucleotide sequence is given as TGTGCCAGCAGCGAGACGGGGGGGGAGACCCAGTACTTC. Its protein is CASSETGGETQYF. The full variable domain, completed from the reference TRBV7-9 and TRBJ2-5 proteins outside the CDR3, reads DTGVSQNPRHKITKRGQNVTFRCDPISEHNRLYWYRQTLGQGPEFLTYFQNEAQLEKSRLLSDRFSAERPKGSFSTLEIQRTEQGDSAMYLCASSETGGETQYFGPGTRLLVL.